Following are 31 T cell receptor beta chains from one sample sequenced in a study of beta chain features in type 1 diabetes. The whole isolated RNA underwent reverse transcription, so sequencing captured expressed TCRB transcripts. TCRdb's copy holds only in-frame clones and misses some; the assay was immunoSEQ multiplex PCR. Altogether hundreds of thousands of clones are present, 15% to 17% being singletons, with the ten largest covering about 0.097%. The sample consisted of naive CD4+ T cells from blood. Receptors were obtained from a man aged 18 to 30 in good health.

This clone showed up just a few times. This CDR3 is also generated by other DNA sequences in the sample. J is TRBJ2-1 and V is TRBV9; 12 bases align to TRBD2. The ends lost 0 bases at V and 7 bases at J; junction bases unmatched: 2. The CDR3 has 15 residues. The V gene's germline CDR1 is SGDLS and CDR2 YYNGEE. CDR3 sequence: CASSVVGLAGNEQFF. The CDR3 bases are TGTGCCAGCAGCGTAGTTGGACTAGCGGGAAATGAGCAGTTCTTC.

This chain connects TRBV7-2 to TRBJ2-1, with D unclear. Germline V gene lookup returns CDR1 SGHTA and CDR2 FQGNSA. The CDR3 is made up of 17 amino acids. V lost 4 bases to trimming and J lost 6 bases, with 22 bases between them. The CDR3 is CASSSRLRGRRSNEQFF. In DNA form, the CDR3 reads TGTGCCAGCAGCTCCCGCCTTCGTGGGCGGCGATCCAATGAGCAGTTCTTC.

The rearrangement joins TRBV27 to TRBJ1-4, with D perhaps TRBD1 (5 bases). This CDR3 spans 14 amino acids. V lost 5 bases and J lost 7, with 14 bases in between. Looked up from germline, CDR1 is MNHEY and CDR2 is SMNVEV (reference sequence). The CDR3 region has the DNA TGTGCCAGCAGTCACTCAGGGTGGCCTGAAAAACTGTTTTTT. Its protein product is CASSHSGWPEKLFF.

The chain couples TRBV9 to TRBJ2-2, with TRBD2 matching over 13 bases. CDR3 size: 17 residues. With V trimmed by 2 bases and J by 1 base, 2 bases remained unmatched. CDR1 and CDR2 from the germline V gene are SGDLS and YYNGEE. The CDR3, as DNA: TGTGCCAGCAGCGTGGGACTAGCGGGGATGAACACCGGGGAGCTGTTTTTT. This translates into CASSVGLAGMNTGELFF.

The chain recombines TRBV7-9 with TRBJ2-3; D is unclear. The CDR3 has 14 amino acids. Per the germline V gene, CDR1 is SEHNR and CDR2 is FQNEAQ (reference sequence). V lost 6 bases to trimming and J lost 3 bases, with 13 bases between them. The CDR3 protein is CASSLMSLTDTQYF. CDR3 nucleotide sequence: TGTGCCAGCAGTCTAATGTCCCTTACAGATACGCAGTATTTT.

This clone has only a few counts. This chain joins TRBV11-2 and TRBJ2-3; 10 nucleotides line up with TRBD2. J lost 0 bases, V lost 3 bases, and 3 bases had no gene match. The CDR3 sequence is 16 residues long. Germline CDR1 reads SGHAT; CDR2 reads FQNNGV. The CDR3 spells CASSFLAGASTDTQYF. The DNA of the CDR3 is TGTGCCAGCAGCTTTCTAGCGGGGGCTAGCACAGATACGCAGTATTTT.

The rearrangement links TRBV5-1 to TRBJ2-4, with TRBD1 matching 8 bases. CDR1 and CDR2 (germline): SGHRS, YFSETQ. Unmatched junction bases numbered 17, after V lost 4 bases and J lost 5 bases. The CDR3 runs to 18 residues. The CDR3 sequence is CASSPILGQVLAQNIQYF. Written as DNA, the CDR3 is TGCGCCAGCAGCCCTATCCTGGGACAGGTCCTGGCCCAAAACATTCAGTACTTC.

This chain connects TRBV5-6 to TRBJ2-7; D is possibly TRBD2 (7 bases). Looked up from germline, CDR1 is SGHDT and CDR2 is YYEEEE. V was shortened by 4 bases and J by 2 bases, with 16 bases between the two germline ends. The CDR3 is 15 residues long. The CDR3 nucleotides read TGTGCCAGCAGCCTAACAGGGAGGGGGGCCTACGAGCAGTACTTC. This sequence encodes CASSLTGRGAYEQYF.

This clone was found many times. The CDR3 DNA sequence: TGTGCCAGCTCGGACTCCTACAATGAGCAGTTCTTC. As protein: CASSDSYNEQFF. V and J are TRBV28 and TRBJ2-1; no definite D call. The germline gives CDR1 MDHEN, CDR2 SYDVKM. The germline V and J ends were trimmed by 8 bases and 0 bases, with 5 bases remaining between them. The CDR3 loop spans 12 amino acids.

About this clone: Compared with germline, one end of the junction differs, possibly owing to a read error. J is TRBJ2-1 and V is TRBV5-4; D possibly corresponds to TRBD2 (7 bases). Germline loops: CDR1 SGHNT, CDR2 YYREEE (reference sequence). This CDR3 comprises 16 residues. The CDR3 loop is CASRSGGAASSNEQFF. The CDR3 DNA sequence: TGTGCCAGCAGAAGTGGGGGGGCCGCCTCCTCCAATGAGCAGTTCTTC.

This clone was seen a few times. V gene TRBV11-1 combines with J gene TRBJ1-2; 8 bases agree with TRBD1. CDR3 size: 12 residues. Germline-derived CDR1 and CDR2 are SGHAT and FQDESV (reference sequence). The J segment lost 5 bases and the V segment lost 8 bases, leaving 4 bases of the junction unmatched. CDR3 region: CASGQGWYGYTF. Written as DNA, the CDR3 is TGTGCCAGCGGACAGGGTTGGTATGGCTACACCTTC.

This chain links TRBV7-2 with TRBJ2-7, with 10 bases matching TRBD2. V was clipped by 0 bases and J by 0 bases; unmatched bases: 8. From germline, CDR1 is SGHTA and CDR2 FQGNSA. This CDR3 has 18 residues. The CDR3 is CASSLARLAGASSYEQYF. CDR3 nucleotides: TGTGCCAGCAGCTTAGCGAGGCTAGCGGGGGCTAGCTCCTACGAGCAGTACTTC. The whole variable domain, filled in from reference TRBV7-2 and TRBJ2-7, reads GAGVSQSPSNKVTEKGKDVELRCDPISGHTALYWYRQSLGQGLEFLIYFQGNSAPDKSGLPSDRFSAERTGGSVSTLTIQRTQQEDSAVYLCASSLARLAGASSYEQYFGPGTRLTVT.

This clone has a handful of counts. The V gene is TRBV10-3, the J gene TRBJ2-7; the D gene is possibly TRBD2 (5 bases). The CDR3 totals 12 residues. The V end lost 7 bases, the J end lost 5 bases, and 12 bases lay between the germline ends. Germline lookup yields CDR1 ENHRY and CDR2 SYGVKD. The CDR3 nucleotides are TGTGCCATCACGAGGGAGAGGAACGAGCAGTACTTC. It translates to CAITRERNEQYF.

The chain recombines TRBV28 with TRBJ2-4; D is tentatively TRBD1 or TRBD2 (5 bases each). This CDR3 is 14 amino acids long. The V gene's germline CDR1 is MDHEN and CDR2 SYDVKM. Trimming pared 6 bases from V and 0 bases from J, leaving 9 bases between. CDR3: CASRPGLAKNIQYF. As DNA, the CDR3 is TGTGCCAGCAGACCGGGGCTAGCCAAAAACATTCAGTACTTC.

V is TRBV5-4 and J is TRBJ2-3, with D perhaps TRBD1 (5 bases). Per the germline V gene, CDR1 is SGHNT and CDR2 is YYREEE (reference sequence). The CDR3 contains 14 residues. V lost 6 bases, J lost 3 bases, and 14 bases lay in between. CDR3 protein: CASTLPQGTDTQYF. In DNA, the CDR3 is TGTGCCAGCACCCTCCCGCAGGGAACAGATACGCAGTATTTT.

As regards this clone: Other DNA sequences from this sample encode an identical CDR3 as well. This chain connects TRBV5-1 to TRBJ2-3; D not resolved. CDR3 length: 12 amino acids. Germline V CDR1 and CDR2: SGHRS, YFSETQ. The V gene lost 4 bases and the J gene lost 3 bases, with 6 bases spanning the gap. This CDR3 reads CASSPPTDTQYF. The CDR3 coding sequence is TGCGCCAGCAGCCCGCCAACAGATACGCAGTATTTT.

In its sample, this clone was seen many times. V gene TRBV21-1 combines with J gene TRBJ1-4; TRBD1 was called by the table and not checked on the DNA. TRBV21-1 is designated a pseudogene. The CDR3 has 15 amino acids. In DNA, the CDR3 is TGTGCCAGCAGCAAAGGGGCAGGGATGGTTGAAAAACTGTTTTTT. Translated, it gives CASSKGAGMVEKLFF.

The chain joins TRBV10-3 to TRBJ2-5, with D uncertain. The CDR3 covers 13 residues. Trimming shortened V by 6 bases and J by 3 bases, and 11 bases separated the two germline ends. CDR1 and CDR2 (germline): ENHRY, SYGVKD. Here the CDR3 reads CAIRRAGEETQYF. CDR3 nucleotide sequence: TGTGCCATCAGAAGGGCTGGTGAAGAGACCCAGTACTTC.

This clone was detected only a few times. The gene calls are TRBV5-1 and TRBJ2-3; D remains ambiguous. V was pared by 0 bases and J by 11 bases, with 10 bases between. The CDR3 is 12 amino acids. Germline-derived CDR1 and CDR2 are SGHRS and YFSETQ. CDR3: CASSLERIGQYF. The CDR3 coding sequence is TGCGCCAGCAGCTTGGAACGGATCGGGCAGTATTTT.

This clone turned up a few times. The chain employs TRBV7-2 and TRBJ2-5; 11 bases are a match to TRBD1. Losses at the gene ends were 5 bases for V and 0 bases for J; bases not matched to a gene: 2. The CDR3 is 15 amino acids. In germline, CDR1 is SGHTA, CDR2 FQGNSA. This CDR3 is CASSGTGGDQETQYF. The DNA for the CDR3 is TGTGCCAGCAGCGGGACAGGGGGGGACCAAGAGACCCAGTACTTC.

This clone appeared a few times. The same CDR3 also results from other DNA sequences found in this sample. The chain joins TRBV6-5 to TRBJ1-2; D perhaps matches TRBD1 (5 bases). Germline V CDR1 and CDR2: MNHEY, SVGAGI. The ends were cut back, 2 bases at V and 0 bases at J, with 7 bases in the middle. This CDR3 contains 14 residues. Written as DNA, the CDR3 is TGTGCCAGCAGTTACGGCAGGGCTAACTATGGCTACACCTTC. Protein product: CASSYGRANYGYTF.

The chain joins TRBV20-1 to TRBJ2-3; D not certain. V lost 5 bases, J lost 4 bases, and 4 bases lay in between. Germline CDR1 is DFQATT and CDR2 is SNEGSKA (reference sequence). The CDR3 is made up of 10 amino acids. The CDR3: CSAEADTQYF. CDR3 DNA sequence: TGCAGTGCTGAGGCAGATACGCAGTATTTT.

The table lists this clone with a few counts. The chain recombines TRBV4-1 with TRBJ1-3; no clear D gene. CDR3 length: 15 amino acids. Germline V gives CDR1 MGHRA, CDR2 YSYEKL. V lost 1 base and J 4 bases, leaving 11 bases between the germline ends. Here the CDR3 reads CASSQASGEGNTIYF. In DNA form, the CDR3 reads TGCGCCAGCAGCCAAGCAAGTGGCGAGGGAAACACCATATATTTT.

A few counts support this clone. The gene calls are TRBV2 and TRBJ2-7; 11 nucleotides align to TRBD2. Germline V CDR1 and CDR2: SNHLY, FYNNEI. This CDR3 is 15 amino acids long. J lost 1 base, V lost 7 bases, and 6 bases had no gene match. CDR3 sequence (DNA): TGTGCCAGCAAAGCTAGCGGGAGGCTATCCTACGAGCAGTACTTC. This codes for CASKASGRLSYEQYF.

Only one count was recorded for this clone. The genes are TRBV20-1 and TRBJ2-5; D is ambiguous. CDR1 DFQATT and CDR2 SNEGSKA come from the germline V gene (reference sequence). The CDR3 is made up of 11 amino acids. V was cut by 7 bases and J by 5 bases, with 11 bases left in between. CDR3 residues: CSVVARETQYF. DNA of the CDR3: TGCAGTGTTGTCGCCCGGGAGACCCAGTACTTC.

The J gene is TRBJ2-7, the V gene TRBV30; tentatively, D is TRBD1 (6 bases). CDR3 size: 15 residues. Germline V gives CDR1 GTSNPN, CDR2 SVGIG (reference sequence). Between the trimmed V and J ends, which lost 1 base and 7 bases, there was a span of 20 bases. The CDR3 nucleotides are TGTGCCTGGAGTGAGGGGACAAGGGTCCGCTGGGAGCAGTACTTC. Translation gives CAWSEGTRVRWEQYF.

This clone has just a few counts. This chain links TRBV9 with TRBJ2-7; 7 nucleotides match TRBD2. The CDR3 has 16 residues. Germline assignment: CDR1 SGDLS and CDR2 YYNGEE. V shed 0 bases and J 5 bases; nucleotides not matched to a gene: 11. DNA for the CDR3: TGTGCCAGCAGCGTAGAAGCGGGACTGCCGGGCGACGAGCAGTACTTC. It yields the protein CASSVEAGLPGDEQYF.

In this sample, this clone turned up a few times. The chain uses TRBV7-2 and TRBJ2-5, with 13 nucleotides matching TRBD2. Trimming took 5 bases from V and 4 from J; bases not matched to a gene: 13. CDR3 length: 18 amino acids. Looked up from germline, CDR1 is SGHTA and CDR2 is FQGNSA. CDR3 sequence: CASSLNLLAGGSGETQYF. CDR3 nucleotides: TGTGCCAGCAGCCTAAACCTACTAGCGGGAGGGTCGGGAGAGACCCAGTACTTC.

As DNA, the CDR3 is TGTGCCAGCATAGGGACAGGGAGATCTGTGCAGTACTTC. Residues: CASIGTGRSVQYF. The gene calls are TRBV25-1 and TRBJ2-7; 9 bases match TRBD1. The germline V gene encodes CDR1 MGHDK and CDR2 SYGVNS. Losses at the gene ends were 7 bases for V and 9 bases for J; bases not matched to a gene: 10. The CDR3 is made up of 13 amino acids.

J is TRBJ1-2 and V is TRBV7-9; D is possibly TRBD1 (5 bases). The germline V gene has CDR1 SEHNR and CDR2 FQNEAQ (reference sequence). CDR3 length equals 14 residues. With 7 bases removed from V and 4 bases from J, the gap between germline ends came to 16 bases. The CDR3, as DNA: TGTGCCAGCACCCCAGGGTCTCCCCTCTATGGCTACACCTTC. Residues: CASTPGSPLYGYTF.

J is TRBJ1-2 and V is TRBV9; 9 bases line up with TRBD1. CDR3 length equals 15 residues. Germline CDR1 reads SGDLS; CDR2 reads YYNGEE. The junction had 6 bases not matched to a gene; V was cut back by 3 bases and J by 3 bases. Written as DNA, the CDR3 is TGTGCCAGCAGCGCACGGGACAGGGTGGACTATGGCTACACCTTC. This translates into CASSARDRVDYGYTF.